One sample yielded the 18 T cell receptor beta chains listed below, sequenced in a study of blood T cell repertoires in COVID-19. Sequencing used immunoSEQ multiplex PCR; TCRdb keeps in-frame clones, though not all of them. Among roughly 230,000 clones, 88% were seen once, and the ten largest hold about 0.7%. Sequenced sample: peripheral blood. Every receptor here comes from a human donor in a cohort sampled during active COVID-19.

This chain connects TRBV10-3 to TRBJ2-7; D perhaps matches TRBD2 (5 bases). The CDR3 consists of 14 residues. The germline V gene encodes CDR1 ENHRY and CDR2 SYGVKD. Trimming left V 2 bases short and J 4 bases short, with 12 bases between. CDR3 region: CAISESAEGYEQYF. In DNA form, the CDR3 reads TGTGCCATCAGTGAGAGCGCCGAGGGATACGAGCAGTACTTC.

This chain joins TRBV12-3 or TRBV12-4 and TRBJ1-1; no firm D call. The V gene lost 3 bases and the J gene lost 2 bases, with 7 bases spanning the gap. The CDR3 contains 13 residues. The CDR3 spells CASSLRLNTEAFF. In DNA, the CDR3 is TGTGCCAGCAGTTTGCGACTTAACACTGAAGCTTTCTTT.

This clone was picked up a small number of times. This chain uses TRBV5-1 with TRBJ2-1; TRBD2 agrees at 10 bases. After removal of 4 bases from V and 0 bases from J, the junction contained 7 bases not matched to a gene. Germline loops: CDR1 SGHRS, CDR2 YFSETQ. This CDR3 is built from 17 residues. The CDR3 sequence: CASSGLAGARSYNEQFF. As DNA, the CDR3 is TGCGCCAGCAGCGGGCTAGCGGGGGCCCGCTCCTACAATGAGCAGTTCTTC.

Here the CDR3 DNA reads TGTGCCATCGGAGGGCTCCAGGGCTCAGAAAAACTGTTTTTT. This codes for CAIGGLQGSEKLFF. The V and J genes are TRBV10-3 and TRBJ1-4, with D maybe TRBD1 (5 bases). The CDR3 covers 14 residues. Germline assignment: CDR1 ENHRY and CDR2 SYGVKD. Between the trimmed V and J ends, which lost 8 bases and 8 bases, there was a span of 18 bases.

The chain combines TRBV6-2 or TRBV6-3 with TRBJ1-1; 7 bases line up with TRBD1. Per the germline V gene, CDR1 is MNHEY and CDR2 is SVGEGT. The CDR3 consists of 14 residues. V dropped 2 bases and J dropped 6; count of bases not matched to a gene: 6. CDR3 amino acids: CASSYRTGVPEAFF. CDR3 DNA sequence: TGTGCCAGCAGTTACAGAACAGGGGTCCCTGAAGCTTTCTTT.

This clone was seen only once. The CDR3 bases are TGTGCCAGCACGTATACCCCTCTGGGCGGGGCCTGGCCAGAGACCCAGTACTTC. Its translation is CASTYTPLGGAWPETQYF. The chain couples TRBV7-8 to TRBJ2-5; D is perhaps TRBD2 (6 bases). The germline gives CDR1 SGHVS, CDR2 FQNEAQ. V lost 7 bases, J lost 4 bases, and 28 bases lay in between. The CDR3 runs 18 residues.

The J gene is TRBJ2-1, the V gene TRBV19, with 11 bases matching TRBD2. The CDR3 loop spans 17 amino acids. Unmatched junction bases numbered 14, after V lost 6 bases and J lost 7 bases. Germline assignment: CDR1 LNHDA and CDR2 SQIVND (reference sequence). The CDR3 bases are TGTGCCAGTAGCCATCTTAGCGGGAGGGGGAACTCAAATGAGCAGTTCTTC. This translates into CASSHLSGRGNSNEQFF.

This chain connects TRBV6-5 to TRBJ1-5, with 7 bases aligning to TRBD1. This CDR3 is built from 14 residues. Unmatched junction bases numbered 9, after V lost 6 bases and J lost 7 bases. Germline V gives CDR1 MNHEY, CDR2 SVGAGI. This CDR3 reads CASSPNRGGQPQHF. The CDR3 DNA sequence: TGTGCCAGCAGCCCAAACAGGGGCGGGCAGCCCCAGCATTTT.

V usage is TRBV2 and J usage is TRBJ1-6; D is uncertain. Between the trimmed V and J ends, which lost 10 bases and 9 bases, there was a span of 16 bases. The CDR3 is made up of 13 amino acids. Germline V gene sequence: CDR1 SNHLY, CDR2 FYNNEI. The chain's CDR3 is CATLGLGSSPLHF. The CDR3 DNA follows: TGTGCCACCCTAGGATTGGGGAGTTCACCCCTCCACTTT.

The V call is TRBV10-2, the J call TRBJ2-7, with D possibly TRBD1 on 6 matching bases. V lost 2 bases and J 5 bases, leaving 16 bases between the germline ends. In germline, CDR1 is WSHSY, CDR2 SAAADI. The CDR3 covers 15 residues. Written as DNA, the CDR3 is TGCGCCAGCAGTGAGAGTTTTGGCAGGGGCCACGAGCAGTACTTC. This codes for CASSESFGRGHEQYF.

For this clone: The junction and the germline gene differ at one end; a read error may be behind it. The genes are TRBV7-7 and TRBJ2-5; 7 positions match TRBD1. The CDR3 consists of 17 residues. The germline V gene has CDR1 SSHAT and CDR2 FNYEAQ (reference sequence). The CDR3, as DNA: TGTGCTAGCAGCTTAGGGCTGACAGGGCGATCTCAAGAGACCCAGTACTTC. Its protein is CASSLGLTGRSQETQYF.

This clone was recorded once. The chain is built from TRBV19 and TRBJ2-1; 8 positions match TRBD1. Germline-derived CDR1 and CDR2 are LNHDA and SQIVND (reference sequence). Trimming removed 9 bases from V and 2 bases from J; junction bases left unmatched: 12. The length of the CDR3 is 16 residues. CDR3 coding DNA: TGTGCCAGCCATTCAAGCGGCAGGGGGCCCTACAATGAGCAGTTCTTC. It encodes CASHSSGRGPYNEQFF.

V usage is TRBV4-3 and J usage is TRBJ2-7; TRBD1 agrees at 9 bases. Trimming cost V 4 bases and J 2 bases; bases outside gene matches: 6. Germline V gives CDR1 LGHNA, CDR2 YSLEER. This CDR3 contains 15 residues. The CDR3 sequence is CASSRHRDRAYEQYF. The CDR3, as DNA: TGCGCCAGCAGCCGACACCGGGACAGGGCCTACGAGCAGTACTTC.

The V call is TRBV7-9, the J call TRBJ2-1; 7 bases fit TRBD2. The CDR3 length is 14 residues. Germline CDR1 reads SEHNR; CDR2 reads FQNEAQ (reference sequence). With 2 bases clipped from V and 5 bases from J, the junction kept 3 bases outside the gene matches. CDR3 region: CASSLNLADNEQFF. CDR3 bases: TGTGCCAGCAGCTTAAACCTAGCGGACAATGAGCAGTTCTTC.

The chain employs TRBV28 and TRBJ2-7; 9 bases fit TRBD1. Per the germline V gene, CDR1 is MDHEN and CDR2 is SYDVKM. The CDR3 spans 16 residues. With 4 bases clipped from V and 4 bases from J, the junction kept 11 bases outside the gene matches. CDR3 nucleotide sequence: TGTGCCAGCAGTTCACTACCTGGACAGGGGTGGTACGAGCAGTACTTC. This codes for CASSSLPGQGWYEQYF.

V and J are TRBV6-2 or TRBV6-3 and TRBJ2-1; possible D gene TRBD2, 5 bases. V lost 0 bases and J 11 bases, leaving 26 bases between the germline ends. The germline V gene encodes CDR1 MNHEY and CDR2 SVGEGT. The CDR3 is 18 amino acids. The CDR3 loop reads CASSYSIDRDTLTMKQFF. The CDR3 DNA reads as TGTGCCAGCAGTTACTCGATAGACCGGGATACCCTTACAATGAAGCAGTTCTTC.

The chain combines TRBV30 with TRBJ2-7; D might be TRBD2 (5 bases). The CDR3 loop spans 15 amino acids. The germline CDR1 and CDR2 sequences are GTSNPN and SVGIG (reference sequence). Trimming took 4 bases from V and 3 from J, leaving 19 bases between them. The CDR3 here is CAWNRGLSPSYEQYF. Written as DNA, the CDR3 is TGTGCCTGGAATCGCGGACTTTCACCCAGCTACGAGCAGTACTTC.

This clone has a handful of counts. The chain carries TRBV6-2 or TRBV6-3 and TRBJ1-5; 7 bases are shared with TRBD1. The CDR3 sequence is 14 residues long. Germline-derived CDR1 and CDR2 are MNHEY and SVGEGT. Trimming took 5 bases from V and 7 from J; bases not matched to a gene: 8. CDR3 sequence (DNA): TGTGCCAGCAGTGAGGGACAGTGGGACCAGCCCCAGCATTTT. This codes for CASSEGQWDQPQHF.